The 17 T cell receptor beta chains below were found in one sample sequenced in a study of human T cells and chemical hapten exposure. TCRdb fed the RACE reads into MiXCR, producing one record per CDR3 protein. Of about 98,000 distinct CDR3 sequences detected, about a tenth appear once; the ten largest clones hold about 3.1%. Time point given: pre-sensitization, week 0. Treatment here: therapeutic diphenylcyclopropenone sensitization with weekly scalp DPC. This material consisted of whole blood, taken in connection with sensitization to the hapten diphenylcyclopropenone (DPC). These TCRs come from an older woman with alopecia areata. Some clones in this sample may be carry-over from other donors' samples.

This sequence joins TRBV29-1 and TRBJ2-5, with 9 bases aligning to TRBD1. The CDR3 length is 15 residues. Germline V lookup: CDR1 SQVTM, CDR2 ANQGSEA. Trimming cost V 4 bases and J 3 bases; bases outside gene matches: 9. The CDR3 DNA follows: TGCAGCGTTGGGGGACAGGGACCGGTAAAAGAGACCCAGTACTTC. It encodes CSVGGQGPVKETQYF.

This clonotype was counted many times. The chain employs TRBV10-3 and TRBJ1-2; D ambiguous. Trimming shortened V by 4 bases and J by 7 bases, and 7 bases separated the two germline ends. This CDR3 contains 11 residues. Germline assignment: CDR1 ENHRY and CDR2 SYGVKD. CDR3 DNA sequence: TGTGCCATCAGTGGCCAGGCTGGCTACACCTTC. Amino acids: CAISGQAGYTF.

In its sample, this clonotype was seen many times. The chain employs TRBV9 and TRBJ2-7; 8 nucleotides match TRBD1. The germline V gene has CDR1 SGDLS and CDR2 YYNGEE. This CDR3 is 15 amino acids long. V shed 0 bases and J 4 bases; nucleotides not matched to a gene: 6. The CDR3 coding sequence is TGTGCCAGCAGCGTAGCCGTGACAGGGGAATACGAGCAGTACTTC. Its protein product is CASSVAVTGEYEQYF.

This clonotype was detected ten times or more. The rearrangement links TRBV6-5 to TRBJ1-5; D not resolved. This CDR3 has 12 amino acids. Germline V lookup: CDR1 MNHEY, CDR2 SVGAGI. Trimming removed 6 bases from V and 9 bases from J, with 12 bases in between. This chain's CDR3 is CASSYLSLPQHF. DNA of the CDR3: TGTGCCAGCAGCTATCTCTCCCTGCCCCAGCATTTT.

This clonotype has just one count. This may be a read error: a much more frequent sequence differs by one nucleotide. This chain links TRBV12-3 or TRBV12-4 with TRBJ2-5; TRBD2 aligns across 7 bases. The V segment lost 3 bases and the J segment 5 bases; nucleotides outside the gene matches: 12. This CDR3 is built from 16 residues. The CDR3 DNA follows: TGTGCCAGCAGTTTCCTCCTCAGGGAGGGGCGGGAGACCCAGTACTTC. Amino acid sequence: CASSFLLREGRETQYF.

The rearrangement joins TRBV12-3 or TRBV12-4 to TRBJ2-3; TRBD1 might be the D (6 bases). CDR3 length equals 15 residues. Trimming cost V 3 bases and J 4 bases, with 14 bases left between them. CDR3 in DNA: TGTGCCAGCAGTTTTCAGGGGTATAACGCAGATACGCAGTATTTT. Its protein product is CASSFQGYNADTQYF.

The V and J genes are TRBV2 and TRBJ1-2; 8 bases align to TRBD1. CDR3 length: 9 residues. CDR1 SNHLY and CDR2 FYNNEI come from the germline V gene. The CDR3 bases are TGTGCGACAGGGGCCGGCTACACCTTC. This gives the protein CATGAGYTF. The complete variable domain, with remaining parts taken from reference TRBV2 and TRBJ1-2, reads EPEVTQTPSHQVTQMGQEVILRCVPISNHLYFYWYRQILGQKVEFLVSFYNNEISEKSEIFDDQFSVERPDGSNFTLKIRSTKLEDSAMYFCATGAGYTFGSGTRLTVV.

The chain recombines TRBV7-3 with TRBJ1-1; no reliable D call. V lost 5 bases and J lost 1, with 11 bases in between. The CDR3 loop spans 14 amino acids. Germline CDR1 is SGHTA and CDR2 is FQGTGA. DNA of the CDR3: TGTGCCAGCAGCAAAAAGCCTGGGAACACTGAAGCTTTCTTT. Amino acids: CASSKKPGNTEAFF.

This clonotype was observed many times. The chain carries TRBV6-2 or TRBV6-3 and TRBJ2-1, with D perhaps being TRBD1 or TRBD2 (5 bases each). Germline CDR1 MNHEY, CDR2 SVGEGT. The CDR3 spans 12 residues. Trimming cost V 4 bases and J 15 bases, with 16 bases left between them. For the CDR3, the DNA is TGTGCCAGCAGTTCCCGAGGGGCTGGGGTGTTCTTC. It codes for CASSSRGAGVFF.

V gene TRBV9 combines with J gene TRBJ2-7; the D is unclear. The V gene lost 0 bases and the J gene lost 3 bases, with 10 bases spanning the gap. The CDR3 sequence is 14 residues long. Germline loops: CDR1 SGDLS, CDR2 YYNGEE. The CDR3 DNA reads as TGTGCCAGCAGCGTAGGCGTCAGCAACTACGAGCAGTACTTC. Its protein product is CASSVGVSNYEQYF.

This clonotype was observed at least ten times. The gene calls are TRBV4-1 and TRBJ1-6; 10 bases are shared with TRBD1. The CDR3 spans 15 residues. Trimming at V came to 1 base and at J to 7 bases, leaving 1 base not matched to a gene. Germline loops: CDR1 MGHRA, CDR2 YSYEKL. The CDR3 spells CASSQGGQGNSPLHF. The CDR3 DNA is TGCGCCAGCAGCCAAGGGGGACAGGGGAATTCACCCCTCCACTTT.

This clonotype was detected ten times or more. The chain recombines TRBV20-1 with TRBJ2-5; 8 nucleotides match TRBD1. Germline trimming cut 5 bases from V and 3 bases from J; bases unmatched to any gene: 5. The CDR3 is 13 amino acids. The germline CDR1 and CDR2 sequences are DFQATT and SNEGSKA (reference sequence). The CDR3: CSAYSDREETQYF. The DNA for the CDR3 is TGCAGTGCTTATTCGGACAGGGAAGAGACCCAGTACTTC.

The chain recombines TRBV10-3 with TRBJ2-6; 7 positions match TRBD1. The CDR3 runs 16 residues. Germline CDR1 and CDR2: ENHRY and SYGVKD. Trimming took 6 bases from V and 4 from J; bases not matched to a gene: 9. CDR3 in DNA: TGTGCCATCAGCAATACAGGGGTTGGCGGGGCCAACGTCCTGACTTTC. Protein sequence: CAISNTGVGGANVLTF.

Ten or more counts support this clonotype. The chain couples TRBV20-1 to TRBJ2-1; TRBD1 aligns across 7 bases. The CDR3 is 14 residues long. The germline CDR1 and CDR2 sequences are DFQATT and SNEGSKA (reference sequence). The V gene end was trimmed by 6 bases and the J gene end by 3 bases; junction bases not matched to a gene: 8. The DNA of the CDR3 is TGCAGTGCCGTTGGACAGGTCCTCTACAATGAGCAGTTCTTC. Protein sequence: CSAVGQVLYNEQFF.

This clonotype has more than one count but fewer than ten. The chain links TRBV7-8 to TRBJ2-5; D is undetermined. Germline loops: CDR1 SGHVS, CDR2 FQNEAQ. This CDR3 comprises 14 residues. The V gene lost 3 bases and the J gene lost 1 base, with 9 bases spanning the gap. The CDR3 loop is CASSFHVVQETQYF. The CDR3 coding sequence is TGTGCCAGCAGCTTTCATGTGGTCCAAGAGACCCAGTACTTC.

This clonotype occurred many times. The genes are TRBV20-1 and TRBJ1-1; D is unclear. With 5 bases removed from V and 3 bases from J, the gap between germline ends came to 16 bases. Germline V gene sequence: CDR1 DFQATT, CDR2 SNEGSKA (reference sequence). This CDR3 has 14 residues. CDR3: CSAPSLRGYTEAFF. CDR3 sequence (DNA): TGCAGTGCTCCCTCACTAAGAGGGTACACTGAAGCTTTCTTT.

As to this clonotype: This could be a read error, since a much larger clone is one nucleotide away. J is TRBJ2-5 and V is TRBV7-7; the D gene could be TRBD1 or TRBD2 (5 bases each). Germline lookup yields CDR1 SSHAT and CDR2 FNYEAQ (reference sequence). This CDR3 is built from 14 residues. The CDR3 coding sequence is TGTGCTAACAGCCTCCGCCCCGGGACGGAGACCCAGTACTTC. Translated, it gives CANSLRPGTETQYF.